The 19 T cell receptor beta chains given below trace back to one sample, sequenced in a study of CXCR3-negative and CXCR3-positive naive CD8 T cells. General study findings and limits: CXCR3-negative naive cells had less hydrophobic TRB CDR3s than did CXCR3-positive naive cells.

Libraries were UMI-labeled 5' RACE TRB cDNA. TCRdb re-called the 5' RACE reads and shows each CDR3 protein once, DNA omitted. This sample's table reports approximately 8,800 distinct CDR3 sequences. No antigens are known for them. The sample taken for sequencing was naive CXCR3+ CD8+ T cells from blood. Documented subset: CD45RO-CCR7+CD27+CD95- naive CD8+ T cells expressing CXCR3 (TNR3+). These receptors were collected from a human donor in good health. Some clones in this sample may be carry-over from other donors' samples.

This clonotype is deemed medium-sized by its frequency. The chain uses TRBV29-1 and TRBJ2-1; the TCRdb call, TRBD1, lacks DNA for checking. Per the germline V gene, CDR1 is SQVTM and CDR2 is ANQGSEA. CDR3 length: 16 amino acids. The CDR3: CSVEGPRQGVWNEQFF.

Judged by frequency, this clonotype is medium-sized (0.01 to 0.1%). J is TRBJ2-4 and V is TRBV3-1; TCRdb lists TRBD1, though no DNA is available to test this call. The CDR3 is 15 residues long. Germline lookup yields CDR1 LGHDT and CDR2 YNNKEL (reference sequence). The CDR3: CASSRPGPGMDIQYF.

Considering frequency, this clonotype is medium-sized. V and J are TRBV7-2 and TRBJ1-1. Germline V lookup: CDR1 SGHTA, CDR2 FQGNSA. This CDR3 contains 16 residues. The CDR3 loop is CASSLNLAAMNTEAFF.

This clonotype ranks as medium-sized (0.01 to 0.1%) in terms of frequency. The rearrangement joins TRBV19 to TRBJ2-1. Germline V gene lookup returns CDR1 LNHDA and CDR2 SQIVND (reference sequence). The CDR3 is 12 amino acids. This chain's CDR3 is CASSPSYNEQFF. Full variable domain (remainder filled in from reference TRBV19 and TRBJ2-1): DGGITQSPKYLFRKEGQNVTLSCEQNLNHDAMYWYRQDPGQGLRLIYYSQIVNDFQKGDIAEGYSVSREKKESFPLTVTSAQKNPTAFYLCASSPSYNEQFFGPGTRLTVL.

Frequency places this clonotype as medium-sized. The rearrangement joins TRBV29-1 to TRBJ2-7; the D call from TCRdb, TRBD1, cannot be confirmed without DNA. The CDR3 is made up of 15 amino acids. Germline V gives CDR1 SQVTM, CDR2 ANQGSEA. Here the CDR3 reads CSVEDPDRTKYEQYF.

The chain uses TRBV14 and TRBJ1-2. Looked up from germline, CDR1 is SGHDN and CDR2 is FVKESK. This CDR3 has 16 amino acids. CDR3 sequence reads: CASSQGEGGSDYGYTF.

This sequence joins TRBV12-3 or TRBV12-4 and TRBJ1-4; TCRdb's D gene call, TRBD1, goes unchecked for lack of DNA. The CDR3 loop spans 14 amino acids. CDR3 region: CASSSQGVFEKLFF.

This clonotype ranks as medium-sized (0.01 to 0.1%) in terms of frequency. The CDR3: CASRPAGRSYNEQFF. This chain connects TRBV2 to TRBJ2-1; TCRdb reports TRBD2, a call that lacks DNA to check it against. The V gene's germline CDR1 is SNHLY and CDR2 FYNNEI. The CDR3 totals 15 residues.

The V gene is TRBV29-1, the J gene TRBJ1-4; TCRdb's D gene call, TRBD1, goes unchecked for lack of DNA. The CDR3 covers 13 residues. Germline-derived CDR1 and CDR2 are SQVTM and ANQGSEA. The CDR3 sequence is CSVEGTGNEKLFF.

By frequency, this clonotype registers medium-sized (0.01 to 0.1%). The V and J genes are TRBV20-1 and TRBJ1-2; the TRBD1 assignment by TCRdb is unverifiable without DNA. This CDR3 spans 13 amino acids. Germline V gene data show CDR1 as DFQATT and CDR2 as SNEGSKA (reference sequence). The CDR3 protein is CSARVQQGAGYTF.

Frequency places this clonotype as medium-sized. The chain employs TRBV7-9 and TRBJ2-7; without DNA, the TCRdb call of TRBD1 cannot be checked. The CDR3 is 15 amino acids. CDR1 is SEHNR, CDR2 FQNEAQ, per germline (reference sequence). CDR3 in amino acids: CASSYEWTGNYEQYF.

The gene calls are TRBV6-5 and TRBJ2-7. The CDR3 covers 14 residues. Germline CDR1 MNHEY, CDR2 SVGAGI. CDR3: CASSYGESSYEQYF.

The CDR3 protein is CASSEVHLAESTDTQYF. J is TRBJ2-3 and V is TRBV2; the TRBD2 assignment by TCRdb is unverifiable without DNA. Germline lookup yields CDR1 SNHLY and CDR2 FYNNEI. The CDR3 length is 17 residues.

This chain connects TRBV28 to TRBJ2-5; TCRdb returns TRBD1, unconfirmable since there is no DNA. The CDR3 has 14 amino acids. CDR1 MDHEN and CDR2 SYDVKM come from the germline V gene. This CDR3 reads CASSLGTGVKTQYF. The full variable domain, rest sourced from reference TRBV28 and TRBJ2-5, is DVKVTQSSRYLVKRTGEKVFLECVQDMDHENMFWYRQDPGLGLRLIYFSYDVKMKEKGDIPEGYSVSREKKERFSLILESASTNQTSMYLCASSLGTGVKTQYFGPGTRLLVL.

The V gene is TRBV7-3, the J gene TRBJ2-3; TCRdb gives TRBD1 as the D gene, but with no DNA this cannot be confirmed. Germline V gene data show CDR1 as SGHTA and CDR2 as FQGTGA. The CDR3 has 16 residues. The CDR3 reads CASSPTGTGRTDTQYF. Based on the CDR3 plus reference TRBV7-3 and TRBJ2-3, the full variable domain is GAGVSQTPSNKVTEKGKYVELRCDPISGHTALYWYRQSLGQGPEFLIYFQGTGAADDSGLPNDRFFAVRPEGSVSTLKIQRTERGDSAVYLCASSPTGTGRTDTQYFGPGTRLTVL.

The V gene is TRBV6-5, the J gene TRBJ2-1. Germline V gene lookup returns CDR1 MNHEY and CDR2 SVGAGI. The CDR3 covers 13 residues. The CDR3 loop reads CASSSLIYNEQFF.

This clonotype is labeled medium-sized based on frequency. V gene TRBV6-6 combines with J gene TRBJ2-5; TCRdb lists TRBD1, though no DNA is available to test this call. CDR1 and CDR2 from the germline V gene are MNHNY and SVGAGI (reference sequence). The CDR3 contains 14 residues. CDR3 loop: CASRPQGKEETQYF.

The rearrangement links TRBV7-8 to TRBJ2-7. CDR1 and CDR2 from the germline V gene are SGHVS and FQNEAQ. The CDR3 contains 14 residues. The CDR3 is CASSPSLRPYEQYF.

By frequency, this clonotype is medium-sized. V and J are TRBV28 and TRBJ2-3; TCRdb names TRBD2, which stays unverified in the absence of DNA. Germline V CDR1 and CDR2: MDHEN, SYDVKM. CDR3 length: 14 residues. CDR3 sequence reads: CASRLAGESDTQYF.